This T cell receptor beta chain was captured in a study of cytomegalovirus exposure and HLA in healthy donors (dated by TCRdb to 2016 to 2017). Study-level background: According to an earlier analysis of several hundred of the donors, 200 million or so T cells yielded over 90 million unique TCR beta sequences and 276 Gb of sequence data. Donor age, sex, ethnicity and CMV serostatus were compiled together with the repertoire data. Every discovery cohort repertoire had been produced on one sequencing platform. To decide whether each TCR beta V gene segment behaved as functional or pseudogenic, an earlier analysis of fewer than 750 of the donors relied on high-throughput TCR beta sequencing. Roughly five DR-DQ haplotypes were handled as single units for association and clustering because linkage in the cohort was strong. Typing coverage differed by locus: A, B, C, DRB1 and DQB1 were typed in about 620-640 donors, DQA1 in approximately 520, DPA1 in some 570, and DPB1 in 472. Class I and class II HLA loci were covered by the typing at four-digit resolution. The study profiled the T cell repertoires of fewer than 850 subjects by immunosequencing and related them to cytomegalovirus serostatus. The study aimed to test whether signatures of past pathogen exposure could be identified by cataloging public T cell receptors. The genetic ancestry cluster associated with self-reported Caucasian donors included around 76% of the 398 genotyped donors. Among some 410 genotyped donors of the cohort, an average of 235,054 unique TCR beta nucleotide sequences were sequenced per donor, 15% to 20% of them non-productive. Rather than drawing on any new phenotypic data, the later analysis identified candidate immune exposures from TCR beta sequences and the way those sequences occurred across donors. A later analysis re-analyzed previously published TCR beta repertoires from roughly 600 donors and added high-resolution HLA genotyping to study TCR occurrence patterns. About 280 gigabases of sequencing data and roughly 81 million unique TCR sequences made up an early release that covered 500 to 700 HLA-typed donors. A later genetic analysis took genome-wide SNP genotypes for about 55% of the 666 donors and used that subset as a discovery cohort. The study combined high-throughput TCR immunosequencing, statistical association of individual TCRs with disease status, and machine learning to predict cytomegalovirus infection status. A separate validation cohort of roughly 120 different subjects was used in addition to the approximately 700-subject first cohort. Summary of the overall study and its limitations: Several of the top co-occurrence clusters appeared to be linked to parvovirus B19, influenza, CMV and Epstein-Barr virus, according to a later analysis. The study gave a list of about 170 TCR beta chains associated with cytomegalovirus. A few of the identified cytomegalovirus-associated TCR beta chains were confirmed in vitro to be specific for cytomegalovirus antigens. The classifier was reported to diagnose cytomegalovirus status with high specificity and sensitivity in both the original and validation cohorts. Strong co-occurrence of HLA alleles, especially DR and DQ, made assigning TCR associations to individual alleles difficult. A cluster of highly shared sequence variants was judged likely to be a technical artifact of the sequencing pipeline. According to a later analysis, TCR association rates differed among HLA loci, with DRB1 alleles showing the most associated TCRs and HLA-C alleles showing the fewest. This cohort had only TCR beta chains sequenced, and the lack of alpha or paired-chain data limited which features could be detected. A further reported finding was that TCR beta sequences accurately predicted the HLA-A and HLA-B alleles for most subjects in the first cohort. A later genetic analysis reported fewer N-insertions in productive TCRs among donors in an Asian-associated ancestry cluster than the roughly 700-donor mean. Broadly in line with IMGT annotations, most TCR beta V segments showed up in productive rearrangements about 87% or about 30% of the time in an earlier analysis of 450 to 600 of the donors. In a later genetic analysis, a missense DCLRE1C variant was associated with V-gene and J-gene trimming of TCR beta chains, and the association was replicated in an independent cohort. In a later analysis, HLA-associated TCR beta chains showed more clonal expansion and lower generation probabilities than non-associated chains that were equally common. A later analysis associated about 16,000 TCR beta sequences with specific HLA alleles at a false discovery rate of 0.05. In a later analysis, most CMV-associated TCR beta chains were found to appear HLA-restricted, with HLA associations seemingly driven largely by CMV exposure. Because HLA typing was missing for some donors at each locus, association tests included only the typed subset. The authors suggested that the approach could potentially be generalized to other disease states and immunological phenotypes. The presence/absence analyses assumed that sequencing depth was roughly uniform across donors, and that assumption may not be true. Because counts were too low, 15 to 20 rarely observed V segments, including chromosome 9 orphons, were left out of the earlier analysis of over 550 of the donors. Correlated functional status among segregating V segments might be attributable to linkage disequilibrium, but an unknown experimental factor could not be ruled out. Immune exposure information for the cohort was limited to CMV serostatus. While some public TCRs were present in many individuals, most TCR sequences turned up only very rarely across donors.

The method was the immunoSEQ multiplex PCR assay. The multiplex PCR relied on a mix of 60 forward primers for TCR Vbeta segments and 13 reverse primers for TCR Jbeta segments. Amplification of the CDR3 region of rearranged TCR beta genes was performed with a multiplex PCR assay on genomic DNA. The Illumina HiSeq System was used to sequence the amplified TCR beta libraries as 87-base-pair reads. On the authors' methods: A later analysis tallied some 79 million unique TCR beta chains across the 666 repertoires, and approximately 11 million of those chains were shared by two or more donors. A nearest-neighbor algorithm error-corrected the raw reads and collapsed the reads into unique sequences, merging closely related sequences to remove PCR and sequencing errors. V, D and J gene segments were assigned by aligning CDR3 sequences to IMGT reference sequences. For a sequence to be retained, a match of at least six nucleotides was required to both a V gene segment and a J gene segment. Rearrangements were called productive when the CDR3 lacked stop codons and stayed in frame with V and J; all others were non-productive. CDR3 was defined according to IMGT convention as the region running from the second conserved V-encoded cysteine to the conserved J-encoded phenylalanine. In an earlier analysis of more than 550 of the donors, sequences lacking an unambiguous match to a single V gene segment were excluded. In an earlier analysis of a few hundred of the donors, V segments were called functional above 56.7% productive rearrangements and were called segregating when the between-donor standard deviation exceeded 5%. A statistical classification framework was built for diagnosing cytomegalovirus status from the catalog of TCR beta chain sequences. In a later analysis, TCR nucleotide sequences were compared against IMGT/GENE-DB human TR gene sequences so that V and J genes could be assigned. The TCRdist pipeline was used in a later analysis to assign CDR3 sequences and most-parsimonious VDJ recombination scenarios. In a later analysis, each TCR beta chain was defined by its CDR3 amino acid sequence together with its V-gene family, and reads without a unique V-gene family were excluded. A later analysis removed over 500 highly shared, low-generation-probability nucleotide sequences to deal with suspected cross-contamination and a sequencing artifact. In a later analysis, a clonal expansion index for each public chain was calculated from normalized within-repertoire ranks of inferred template counts. A later analysis computed generation probabilities with a VDJ recombination model fitted to out-of-frame rearrangements, and checked the results against IGoR. In a later analysis, TCR-TCR, TCR-HLA and TCR-CMV co-occurrence was scored with hypergeometric tests, and a repertoire-size bias correction was applied to TCR pairs. A later analysis estimated false discovery rates by permuting HLA or CMV assignments 20 times. A later analysis grouped co-occurring TCRs with DBSCAN, adding TCRdist sequence similarity when clustering within HLA-allele-positive subsets. For co-occurrence clustering, repertoires with fewer than 30,000 or more than 120,000 public chains were excluded, along with roughly 5 repertoires with anomalous nucleotide sharing. TCRdb re-hosts the immuneACCESS table, in-frame sequences only. Its copies lack some clones; in the studies checked, an unresolved V gene accounts for under half of them, and the cause for the rest is not known. V and J calls and clone size come straight from that table; D and trimming were deduced from the DNA. The sample table contains about 110,000 clones; only one count was recorded for approximately 70% of them. Of the sample, 8.4% is held by the ten largest clones.

The cohort consisted of 666 healthy bone marrow donors. At the time of sampling, all cohort members were nominally healthy, though unrecorded immune exposures were likely present. The donor was CMV seronegative and was included in the group of about 350 seronegative cohort members. A peripheral blood sample was provided by each donor, and peripheral blood mononuclear cells were used for TCR beta sequencing. The Qiagen DNeasy Blood Extraction Kit was used to extract genomic DNA from the blood cell samples. This clone was picked up a small number of times. No antigen is known for it. Within one base of it there is no much larger clone, and no base qualities were kept. The sequence was collected from a man aged 40-49 years in good health and CMV-seronegative. Sequenced sample: PBMCs.

The CDR3 is CASSQGQEPYQPQHF. The base sequence is TGTGCCAGCAGCCAGGGACAGGAGCCGTATCAGCCCCAGCATTTT. The sequence joins TRBV13 to TRBJ1-5; 8 middle bases align to TRBD1. The germline V and J ends show losses of 5 bases and 5 bases respectively, and no gene match explains 8 bases of the junction. The CDR3 holds 15 amino acids from the cysteine to the phenylalanine. The CDR3 DNA has 45 bases and is translated from base 1. CDR1 and CDR2 were assigned from the germline V gene (reference sequence) as PRHDT and FYEKMQ.